This T cell receptor (beta chain) emerged from a study of cytomegalovirus exposure and HLA in healthy donors. Study as a whole: The platform used for the approximately 130 validation repertoires matched that of the approximately 640 first-cohort repertoires, a later analysis reported.

The donors were part of the validation cohort, which consisted of about 120 subjects and was separate from the first cohort of 600 to 850 subjects. A word on this clone: The antigen is unknown.

Assay used: immunoSEQ multiplex PCR; TCRdb lists only in-frame clones, some missing. The sample consists of about 190,000 clones, more than 80% of them appearing once. The study's findings and limits: Rare TCR sequences dominated, though some public TCRs recurred in many donors. High sensitivity and specificity were reportedly achieved when the classifier diagnosed cytomegalovirus status.

The CDR3 runs 13 residues. Germline assignment: CDR1 MDHEN and CDR2 SYDVKM. The germline V and J ends were trimmed by 2 bases and 0 bases, with 5 bases remaining between them. Sequenced material: PBMCs. The chain combines TRBV28 with TRBJ2-7, with D hard to call. This clonotype was obtained from a man between 18 and 29 years old in good health and CMV-seropositive. In DNA, the CDR3 is TGTGCCAGCAGTTTACAATTCTCCTACGAGCAGTACTTC. Translating gives CASSLQFSYEQYF.